This T cell receptor (beta chain) was documented in a study of cytomegalovirus exposure and HLA in healthy donors. Across the study: There were approximately 400 genotyped donors. Of these, roughly 80% fell in the genetic ancestry cluster associated with self-reported Caucasian donors. Notes on the study in general: Fewer N-insertions than the approximately 700-donor mean were reportedly shown by an Asian-associated ancestry cluster in a later analysis.

The CDR3 runs to 15 residues. V gave up 2 bases and J gave up 4 bases; unmatched junction bases: 7. In germline, CDR1 is KGHSH, CDR2 LQKENI. The primer mix had 60 Vbeta and 13 Jbeta primers. Libraries were prepared by immunoSEQ multiplex PCR; TCRdb keeps only in-frame clonotypes and omits some of them. Found here are about 160,000 clones, roughly 82% of them singletons; the top ten hold about 10%. This clone was observed a few times. Its antigen is currently unknown. This TCR derives from a man aged 50-60 years in good health and CMV-seropositive. This chain joins TRBV18 and TRBJ2-7, with TRBD2 matching 8 bases. Sequencing was performed on PBMCs. CDR3 DNA sequence: TGTGCCAGCTCACCATCAACGGGGGGGGTTTACGAGCAGTACTTC. Amino acid sequence: CASSPSTGGVYEQYF.